This entry is about one TCR beta chain. The data belong to a study of molecular identifiers for immune sequencing clone quantification. Across the study: Within a replicate experiment, RNA obtained from either approximately 20,000 or 98,000 naive CD8 cells was divided into five aliquots, and four of those aliquots were then sequenced.

The CD8+CD4-CCR7+CD45RA+ phenotype defined the sorted naive CD8 T cells. CDR1 and CDR2 (germline): LGHDT, YNNKEL (reference sequence). Between the trimmed V and J ends, which lost 4 bases and 2 bases, there was a span of 12 bases. CDR3 size: 15 residues. In preparing bulk TCR libraries, previously described methods and listed TCR primers were used. TCRdb passed the PCR reads through MiXCR, listing each CDR3 protein once. The data contain nearly 650,000 distinct CDR3 sequences, 25% of them seen just once; the ten biggest clones take up roughly 0.83%. The genes are TRBV3-1 and TRBJ2-1; D possibly uses TRBD1 or TRBD2 (6 bases each). The sample was naive CD8+ T cells from blood, with Jurkat cell RNA spiked in. The subset here: FACS-sorted CD8+CD4-CCR7+CD45RA+ naive T cells. The TCR was taken from a human donor in good health. Some libraries in this study had Jurkat cell RNA spiked in. CDR3 bases: TGTGCCAGCAGCCCCCTGGGGGGCACCTACAATGAGCAGTTCTTC. Protein: CASSPLGGTYNEQFF.